This T cell receptor (beta chain) appears in the sequencing data of a study of shared clonotypes between healthy human individuals. Study overall: Three plates were used per donor for CD4 naive, three for CD4 memory, two for CD8 naive and one for CD8 memory.

Notes on this clone: The antigen is not known.

Assay: immunoSEQ multiplex PCR; the TCRdb copy retains only in-frame clones and omits some. The data show 2 million to 2.5 million clones, with approximately 96% seen just once and around 0.13% held by the top ten. Germline V CDR1 and CDR2: SGHRS, YFSETQ. This CDR3 spans 16 amino acids. Trimming took off 0 bases at V and 0 bases at J, with 9 bases between the two ends. Study-wide results and limits: Memory subsets had estimated richness that was generally smaller than that of naive subsets.

The rearrangement uses TRBV5-1 and TRBJ1-4; D is undetermined. The sample comprised naive CD4+ T cells sorted from blood. Subset denoted: CD45RA+ positively selected. This TCR was recovered from a man between 18 and 35 years old in good health. CDR3 region: CASSLAGTPTNEKLFF. In nucleotides, the CDR3 is TGCGCCAGCAGCTTGGCCGGAACTCCAACTAATGAAAAACTGTTTTTT.